Below are 26 T cell receptor beta chains sequenced from a single sample in a study of blood T cell repertoires in COVID-19. Using immunoSEQ multiplex PCR, the repertoire was profiled, and TCRdb retains in-frame clones only, with some absent. The table lists some 200,000 clones, more than 80% of them singletons, with around 7.8% in the top ten. Sequenced material: peripheral blood. Every receptor here comes from a woman aged 80 or over with COVID-19, enrolled during active disease.

This sequence joins TRBV3-1 (or the pseudogene TRBV3-2) and TRBJ1-6; tentatively, D is TRBD1 (5 bases). This CDR3 comprises 15 residues. The germline CDR1 and CDR2 sequences are LGHDT and YNNKEL (reference sequence). Trimming took 4 bases from V and 9 from J, leaving 16 bases between them. In DNA form, the CDR3 reads TGTGCCAGCAGCCTCGAGCAGGGTGAGGTTTCACCCCTCCACTTT. Protein product: CASSLEQGEVSPLHF.

This sequence joins TRBV6-5 and TRBJ2-7; TRBD2 is a possible D gene (5 bases). Per germline, CDR1 MNHEY and CDR2 SVGAGI. V lost 7 bases, J lost 3 bases, and 13 bases lay in between. The CDR3 extends over 13 amino acids. CDR3 sequence (DNA): TGTGCCAGCACCGTGGGGAGAGACTACGAGCAGTACTTC. It specifies CASTVGRDYEQYF.

The chain carries TRBV5-4 and TRBJ1-4; D may be TRBD1 (5 bases). Trimming left V 4 bases short and J 8 bases short, with 18 bases between. Germline V gives CDR1 SGHNT, CDR2 YYREEE (reference sequence). This CDR3 comprises 15 residues. CDR3 sequence (DNA): TGTGCCAGCAGCGTCGGGACCCTGGGGGGGGAAAAACTGTTTTTT. Translating it yields CASSVGTLGGEKLFF.

The J gene is TRBJ1-1, the V gene TRBV27, with D maybe TRBD1 (5 bases). Trimming cost V 6 bases and J 4 bases, with 15 bases left between them. The CDR3 has 14 amino acids. The V gene's germline CDR1 is MNHEY and CDR2 SMNVEV (reference sequence). CDR3 nucleotides: TGTGCCAGCAGACAACTTACGGGGGGCACTGAAGCTTTCTTT. Its protein product is CASRQLTGGTEAFF.

The chain uses TRBV9 and TRBJ2-2; 7 bases match TRBD2. The V segment lost 2 bases and the J segment 5 bases; nucleotides outside the gene matches: 6. The germline V gene has CDR1 SGDLS and CDR2 YYNGEE. CDR3 size: 15 residues. The CDR3 DNA is TGTGCCAGCAGCGTTGGGGGAGGGTATACCGGGGAGCTGTTTTTT. The encoded protein is CASSVGGGYTGELFF. Supplemented by reference TRBV9 and TRBJ2-2, the full variable domain reads DSGVTQTPKHLITATGQRVTLRCSPRSGDLSVYWYQQSLDQGLQFLIQYYNGEERAKGNILERFSAQQFPDLHSELNLSSLELGDSALYFCASSVGGGYTGELFFGEGSRLTVL.

The chain recombines TRBV20-1 with TRBJ1-6, with a possible D match to TRBD1 (6 bases). The CDR3 is 15 amino acids. V lost 3 bases and J lost 8, with 17 bases in between. Germline V lookup: CDR1 DFQATT, CDR2 SNEGSKA (reference sequence). DNA of the CDR3: TGCAGTGCTAGTGGACAGTCCTCGCCAGATTCACCCCTCCACTTT. Its protein product is CSASGQSSPDSPLHF.

This clone was found a few times. The J gene is TRBJ1-2, the V gene TRBV6-1, with 8 bases aligning to TRBD1. CDR3 length equals 15 residues. The V segment lost 1 base and the J segment 8 bases; nucleotides outside the gene matches: 9. Germline V lookup: CDR1 MNHNS, CDR2 SASEGT. DNA of the CDR3: TGTGCCAGCAGTGAAGGGGCAGGGGGCTTAAAGGGCTACACCTTC. As protein: CASSEGAGGLKGYTF.

This clone was picked up a small number of times. J is TRBJ1-1 and V is TRBV12-3 or TRBV12-4; unclear D gene. The V end was cut by 3 bases, the J end by 1 base, with 6 bases between. The CDR3 consists of 13 residues. The CDR3 protein is CASSLNRNTEAFF. The CDR3 nucleotides read TGTGCCAGCAGTTTGAACAGGAACACTGAAGCTTTCTTT.

The rearrangement links TRBV19 to TRBJ1-5; 7 positions agree with TRBD1. The CDR3 has 16 amino acids. Germline V gene data show CDR1 as LNHDA and CDR2 as SQIVND (reference sequence). J lost 3 bases, V lost 7 bases, and 12 bases had no gene match. The CDR3 protein is CASTLTGTLHNQPQHF. Written as DNA, the CDR3 is TGTGCCAGTACCCTGACAGGGACCCTCCACAATCAGCCCCAGCATTTT.

The CDR3 protein is CASSLATSGRVNEQFF. CDR3 sequence (DNA): TGTGCCAGCAGCTTAGCCACTAGCGGGAGGGTAAATGAGCAGTTCTTC. The chain uses TRBV11-3 and TRBJ2-1; 13 bases fit TRBD2. Trimming cost V 1 base and J 7 bases; bases outside gene matches: 4. CDR1 is SGHNT and CDR2 is YENEEA in the germline V gene. CDR3 size: 16 residues.

The J gene is TRBJ2-5, the V gene TRBV7-9; weak D call: TRBD1 (6 bases). The V end lost 7 bases, the J end lost 1 base, and 16 bases lay between the germline ends. From germline, CDR1 is SEHNR and CDR2 FQNEAQ (reference sequence). The CDR3 is 15 residues long. The CDR3 protein is CASTRPQGSQETQYF. CDR3 sequence (DNA): TGTGCCAGCACCCGACCCCAGGGGAGCCAAGAGACCCAGTACTTC. Together with reference TRBV7-9 and TRBJ2-5, the CDR3 gives the full variable domain: DTGVSQNPRHKITKRGQNVTFRCDPISEHNRLYWYRQTLGQGPEFLTYFQNEAQLEKSRLLSDRFSAERPKGSFSTLEIQRTEQGDSAMYLCASTRPQGSQETQYFGPGTRLLVL.

The chain carries TRBV27 and TRBJ2-1; D is perhaps TRBD2 (5 bases). Germline-derived CDR1 and CDR2 are MNHEY and SMNVEV (reference sequence). The CDR3 has 14 residues. The V end was cut by 3 bases, the J end by 7 bases, with 13 bases between. CDR3 nucleotide sequence: TGTGCCAGCAGTTTGCTGGGCCCGGGGAATGAGCAGTTCTTC. Encoded protein: CASSLLGPGNEQFF.

This clone came up once. The chain is built from TRBV27 and TRBJ1-2, with no clear D. The CDR3 runs to 13 residues. CDR1 is MNHEY, CDR2 SMNVEV, per germline (reference sequence). The germline V and J ends were trimmed by 3 bases and 0 bases, with 5 bases remaining between them. The CDR3 here is CASSFSANYGYTF. CDR3 sequence (DNA): TGTGCCAGCAGTTTCTCAGCTAACTATGGCTACACCTTC.

The chain joins TRBV5-1 to TRBJ2-1; 8 bases match TRBD2. Per the germline V gene, CDR1 is SGHRS and CDR2 is YFSETQ. The CDR3 length is 15 residues. J was trimmed by 3 bases and V by 1 base; bases with no gene match: 3. The CDR3 region is CASSLSLAGYNEQFF. The CDR3 DNA reads as TGCGCCAGCAGCTTGTCCCTAGCGGGCTACAATGAGCAGTTCTTC.

This chain uses TRBV5-1 with TRBJ1-5; D may be TRBD1 (5 bases). This CDR3 has 15 residues. Looked up from germline, CDR1 is SGHRS and CDR2 is YFSETQ. The V end was cut by 0 bases, the J end by 3 bases, with 10 bases between. The CDR3: CASSLGQGFNQPQHF. The CDR3 nucleotides read TGCGCCAGCAGCTTGGGGCAGGGATTCAATCAGCCCCAGCATTTT.

The V call is TRBV6-7, the J call TRBJ2-1; 8 bases match TRBD1. TRBV6-7 is reported as an ORF; its role is uncertain. The CDR3 sequence is 16 residues long. V lost 7 bases to trimming and J lost 4 bases; unmatched junction nucleotides: 12. CDR3 in amino acids: CASNGQGETNYNEQFF. Written as DNA, the CDR3 is TGTGCCAGCAATGGACAGGGTGAAACTAATTACAATGAGCAGTTCTTC.

The chain couples TRBV6-1 to TRBJ2-7; 8 bases match TRBD1. Germline CDR1 MNHNS, CDR2 SASEGT. With V trimmed by 1 base and J by 3 bases, 8 bases remained unmatched. CDR3 length equals 16 residues. The chain's CDR3 is CASSEVGRGLGYEQYF. The CDR3 coding sequence is TGTGCCAGCAGTGAAGTTGGCAGGGGGCTCGGCTACGAGCAGTACTTC.

The rearrangement links TRBV2 to TRBJ1-4; a weak D match, TRBD1 (5 bases). V lost 4 bases and J 5 bases, leaving 11 bases between the germline ends. Looked up from germline, CDR1 is SNHLY and CDR2 is FYNNEI. This CDR3 region has 14 residues. The CDR3 sequence is CASSAGLSNEKLFF. In nucleotides, the CDR3 is TGTGCCAGCAGTGCAGGGCTATCCAATGAAAAACTGTTTTTT.

The V and J genes are TRBV7-8 and TRBJ1-1; possible D gene TRBD1, 6 bases. Trimming took 5 bases from V and 4 from J, leaving 17 bases between them. In germline, CDR1 is SGHVS, CDR2 FQNEAQ. The CDR3 has 15 residues. CDR3 in amino acids: CASSGRGGRGTEAFF. CDR3 bases: TGTGCCAGCAGCGGCCGAGGGGGTAGAGGCACTGAAGCTTTCTTT.

This chain links TRBV5-1 with TRBJ1-1, with D uncertain. CDR1 is SGHRS and CDR2 is YFSETQ in the germline V gene. The CDR3 runs to 13 residues. V lost 2 bases to trimming and J lost 1 base, with 6 bases between them. This CDR3 is CASSFNPNTEAFF. The CDR3 DNA reads TGCGCCAGCAGCTTTAATCCGAACACTGAAGCTTTCTTT.

CDR3 region: CASSSRGHSTDTQYF. Written as DNA, the CDR3 is TGTGCCAGCAGCAGCAGGGGGCATTCTACAGATACGCAGTATTTT. The chain is built from TRBV7-8 and TRBJ2-3; 8 bases line up with TRBD1. Germline V gene data show CDR1 as SGHVS and CDR2 as FQNEAQ. Trimming took 5 bases from V and 3 from J; bases not matched to a gene: 7. CDR3 length: 15 residues.

The chain recombines TRBV5-1 with TRBJ2-3; D is perhaps TRBD2 (5 bases). CDR3 length: 15 amino acids. The germline CDR1 and CDR2 sequences are SGHRS and YFSETQ. Trimming shortened V by 2 bases and J by 0 bases, and 10 bases separated the two germline ends. CDR3 nucleotide sequence: TGCGCCAGCAGCTTAACCCCGGGGAGCACAGATACGCAGTATTTT. This gives the protein CASSLTPGSTDTQYF.

This rearrangement joins TRBV2 to TRBJ1-1; 7 bases line up with TRBD1. This CDR3 is 13 amino acids long. V trimming: 8 bases; J trimming: 0 bases; junction bases outside the gene matches: 3. CDR1 and CDR2 from the germline V gene are SNHLY and FYNNEI. The CDR3 loop is CASGTEVNTEAFF. The CDR3 DNA follows: TGTGCCAGCGGGACAGAAGTGAACACTGAAGCTTTCTTT.

A few counts support this clone. The rearrangement links TRBV11-3 to TRBJ2-3; 10 bases agree with TRBD2. Looked up from germline, CDR1 is SGHNT and CDR2 is YENEEA. With 8 bases clipped from V and 10 bases from J, the junction kept 9 bases outside the gene matches. The CDR3 is 13 residues long. This CDR3 is CASGAGGPEAQYF. The CDR3 nucleotides read TGTGCCAGCGGAGCGGGAGGGCCCGAGGCGCAGTATTTT. The variable domain in full, completed from reference TRBV11-3 and TRBJ2-3, reads EAGVVQSPRYKIIEKKQPVAFWCNPISGHNTLYWYLQNLGQGPELLIRYENEEAVDDSQLPKDRFSAERLKGVDSTLKIQPAELGDSAVYLCASGAGGPEAQYFGPGTRLTVL.

The chain links TRBV3-1 (or the pseudogene TRBV3-2) to TRBJ1-3, with D hard to call. Germline CDR1 is LGHDT and CDR2 is YNNKEL (reference sequence). Trimming pared 3 bases from V and 4 bases from J, leaving 4 bases between. This CDR3 contains 12 residues. CDR3 in amino acids: CASSHEGNTIYF. The CDR3 bases are TGTGCCAGCAGCCACGAGGGAAACACCATATATTTT.

The rearrangement uses TRBV28 and TRBJ1-1; 7 nucleotides align to TRBD1. The germline CDR1 and CDR2 sequences are MDHEN and SYDVKM. The ends lost 7 bases at V and 6 bases at J; junction bases unmatched: 8. The CDR3 sequence is 13 residues long. CDR3 DNA sequence: TGTGCCAGCACCCCCCTTGGACAGGCTGAAGCTTTCTTT. Amino acid sequence: CASTPLGQAEAFF.